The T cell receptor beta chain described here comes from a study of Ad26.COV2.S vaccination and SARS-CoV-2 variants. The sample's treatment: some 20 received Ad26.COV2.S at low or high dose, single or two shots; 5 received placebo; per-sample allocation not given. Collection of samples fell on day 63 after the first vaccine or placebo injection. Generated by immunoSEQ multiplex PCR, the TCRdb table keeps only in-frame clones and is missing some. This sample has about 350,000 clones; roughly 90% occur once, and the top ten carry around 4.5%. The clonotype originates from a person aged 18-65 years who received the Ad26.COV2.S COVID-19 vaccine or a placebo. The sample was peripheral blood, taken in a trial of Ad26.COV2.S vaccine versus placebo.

The CDR3 protein is CASRTQGAGTEAFF. The CDR3 coding sequence is TGTGCCAGCAGGACGCAGGGGGCTGGGACTGAAGCTTTCTTT. V is TRBV2 and J is TRBJ1-1, with TRBD1 identical over 8 bases. This CDR3 spans 14 amino acids. In germline, CDR1 is SNHLY, CDR2 FYNNEI. J was trimmed by 5 bases and V by 6 bases; bases with no gene match: 8.